This note documents a single T cell receptor (beta chain) sequence. Antigen unknown. Sequencing was at survey level. Sequenced by immunoSEQ multiplex PCR; TCRdb stores in-frame clones only, minus some. The table lists around 30,000 clones, about 77% of them singletons, with approximately 3% in the top ten. This entry comes from a study of STAT5B mutations in CD4+ large granular lymphocyte leukemia. General observations from the study: Compared with healthy controls (2/35), patient top clones favored TRBV06 (8/27). Patient CD4-sorted repertoires looked more clonal than healthy CD4+ repertoires, even without putative leukemic clones. Over 20% of private leukemic clonotypes occurred rarely in other patients' non-leukemic repertoires.

V trimming: 0 bases; J trimming: 2 bases; junction bases outside the gene matches: 7. This CDR3 spans 17 amino acids. CDR1 is LGHNA, CDR2 YSLEER, per germline. J is TRBJ2-1 and V is TRBV4-3; 7 bases match TRBD2. The TCR was taken from a human donor in good health. The sequencing input was CD4+ T cells from blood buffy coats. The CDR3 loop reads CASSQDSNAGAYNEQFF. The CDR3 DNA follows: TGCGCCAGCAGCCAAGATAGTAACGCGGGAGCCTACAATGAGCAGTTCTTC.